This entry is about one T cell receptor (beta chain). This entry is derived from a study of blood T cell repertoires in COVID-19. Study summary: Sources were T cells, B-cell-depleted T cells, or PBMCs; the material itself was cDNA or gDNA.

Trimming pared 5 bases from V and 2 bases from J, leaving 10 bases between. The length of the CDR3 is 14 residues. Germline CDR1 reads LNHDA; CDR2 reads SQIVND (reference sequence). The table came from immunoSEQ multiplex PCR; TCRdb's copy has only in-frame clones and leaves some out. The repertoire holds about 170,000 clones, with roughly 88% as singletons. This TCR came from a woman in her sixties with acute or convalescent COVID-19. The sequenced sample was peripheral blood. This rearrangement joins TRBV19 to TRBJ1-5; D gene ambiguous. The CDR3 here is CASSASLGNQPQHF. CDR3 nucleotide sequence: TGTGCCAGTAGTGCCTCGCTAGGCAATCAGCCCCAGCATTTT.